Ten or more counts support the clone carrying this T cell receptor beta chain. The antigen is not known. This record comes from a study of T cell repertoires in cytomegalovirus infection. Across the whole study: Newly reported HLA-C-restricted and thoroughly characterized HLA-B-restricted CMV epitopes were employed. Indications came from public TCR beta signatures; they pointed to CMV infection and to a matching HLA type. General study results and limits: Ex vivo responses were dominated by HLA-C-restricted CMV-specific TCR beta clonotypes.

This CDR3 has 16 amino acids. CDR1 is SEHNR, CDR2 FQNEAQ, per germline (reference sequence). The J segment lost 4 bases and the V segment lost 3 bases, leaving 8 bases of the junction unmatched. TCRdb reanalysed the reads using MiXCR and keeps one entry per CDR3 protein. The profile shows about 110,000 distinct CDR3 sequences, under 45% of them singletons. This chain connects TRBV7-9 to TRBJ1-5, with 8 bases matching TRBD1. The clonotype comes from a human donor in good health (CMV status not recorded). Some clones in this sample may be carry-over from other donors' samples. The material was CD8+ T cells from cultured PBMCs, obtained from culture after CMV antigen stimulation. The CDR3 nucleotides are TGTGCCAGCAGCTTGACTGGACAGGGCCCAAATCAGCCCCAGCATTTT. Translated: CASSLTGQGPNQPQHF. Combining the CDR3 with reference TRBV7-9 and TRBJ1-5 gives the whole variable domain DTGVSQNPRHKITKRGQNVTFRCDPISEHNRLYWYRQTLGQGPEFLTYFQNEAQLEKSRLLSDRFSAERPKGSFSTLEIQRTEQGDSAMYLCASSLTGQGPNQPQHFGDGTRLSIL.